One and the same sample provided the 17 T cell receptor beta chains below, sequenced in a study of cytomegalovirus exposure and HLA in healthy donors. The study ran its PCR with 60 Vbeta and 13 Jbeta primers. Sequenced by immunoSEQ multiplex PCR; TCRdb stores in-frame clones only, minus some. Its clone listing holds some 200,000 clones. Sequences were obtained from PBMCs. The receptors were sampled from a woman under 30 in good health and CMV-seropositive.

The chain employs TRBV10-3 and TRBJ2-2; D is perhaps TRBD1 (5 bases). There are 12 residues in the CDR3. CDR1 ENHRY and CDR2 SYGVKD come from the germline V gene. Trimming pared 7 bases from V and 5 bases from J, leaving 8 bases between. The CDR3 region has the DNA TGTGCCATCATGGGGCGGACCGGGGAGCTGTTTTTT. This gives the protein CAIMGRTGELFF.

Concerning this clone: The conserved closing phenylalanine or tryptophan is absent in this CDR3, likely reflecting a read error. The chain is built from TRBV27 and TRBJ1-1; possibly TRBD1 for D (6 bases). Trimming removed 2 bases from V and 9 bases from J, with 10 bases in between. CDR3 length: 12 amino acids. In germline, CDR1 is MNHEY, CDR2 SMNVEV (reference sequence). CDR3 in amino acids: CASSLGTGKAFS. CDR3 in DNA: TGTGCCAGCAGTTTAGGCACAGGGAAAGCTTTCTCT.

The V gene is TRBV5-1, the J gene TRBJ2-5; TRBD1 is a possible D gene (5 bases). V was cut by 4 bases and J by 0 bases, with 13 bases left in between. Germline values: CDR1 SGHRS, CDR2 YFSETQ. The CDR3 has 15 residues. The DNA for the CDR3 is TGCGCCAGCAGCGGGGCAGACTTGTACCAAGAGACCCAGTACTTC. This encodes CASSGADLYQETQYF.

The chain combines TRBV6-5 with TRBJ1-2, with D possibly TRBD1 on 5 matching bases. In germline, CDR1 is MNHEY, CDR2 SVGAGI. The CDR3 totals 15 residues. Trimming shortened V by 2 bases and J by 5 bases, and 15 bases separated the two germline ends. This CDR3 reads CASSYRGGGSYGYTF. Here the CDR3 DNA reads TGTGCCAGCAGTTACAGGGGTGGGGGGTCTTATGGCTACACCTTC.

The CDR3 DNA reads as TGTGCCAGCAGCTCCCTCGGGGGAAACACCATATATTTT. Protein product: CASSSLGGNTIYF. The V and J genes are TRBV7-9 and TRBJ1-3; D is unclear. From germline, CDR1 is SEHNR and CDR2 FQNEAQ (reference sequence). The V gene lost 4 bases and the J gene lost 4 bases, with 8 bases spanning the gap. The CDR3 length is 13 residues.

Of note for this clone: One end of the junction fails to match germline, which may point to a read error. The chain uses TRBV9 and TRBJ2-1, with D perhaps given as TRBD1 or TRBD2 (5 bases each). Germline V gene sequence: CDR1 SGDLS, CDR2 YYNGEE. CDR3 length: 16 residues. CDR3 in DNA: TGTGCCAGTAGCGTAGCTGGGCAGGGCATCTACAATGAGCAGTTCTTC. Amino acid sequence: CASSVAGQGIYNEQFF.

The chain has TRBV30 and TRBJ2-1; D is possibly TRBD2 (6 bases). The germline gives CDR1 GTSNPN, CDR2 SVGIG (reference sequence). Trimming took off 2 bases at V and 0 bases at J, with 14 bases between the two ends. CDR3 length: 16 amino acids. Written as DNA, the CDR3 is TGTGCCTGGAGTCCATCGGGGGTGAGCTCCTACAATGAGCAGTTCTTC. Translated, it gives CAWSPSGVSSYNEQFF.

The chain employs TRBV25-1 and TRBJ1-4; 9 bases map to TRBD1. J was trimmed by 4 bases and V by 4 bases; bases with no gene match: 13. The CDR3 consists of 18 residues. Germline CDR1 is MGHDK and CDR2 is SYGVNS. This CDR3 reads CASSVGQGPLVFNEKLFF. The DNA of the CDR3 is TGTGCCAGCAGTGTTGGACAGGGGCCCCTAGTGTTTAATGAAAAACTGTTTTTT.

This chain's CDR3 is CSVEDGGIDQPQHF. The DNA for the CDR3 is TGCAGCGTTGAAGATGGGGGGATCGATCAGCCCCAGCATTTT. This chain uses TRBV29-1 with TRBJ1-5, with D possibly matching TRBD1 (5 bases). CDR1 is SQVTM and CDR2 is ANQGSEA in the germline V gene. The CDR3 length is 14 residues. V was pared by 0 bases and J by 5 bases, with 11 bases between.

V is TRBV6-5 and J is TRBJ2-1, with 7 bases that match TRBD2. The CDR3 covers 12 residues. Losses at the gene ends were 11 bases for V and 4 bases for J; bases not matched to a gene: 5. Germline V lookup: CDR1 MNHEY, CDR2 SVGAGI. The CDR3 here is CAPAGLYNEQFF. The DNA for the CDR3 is TGTGCCCCAGCGGGATTATACAATGAGCAGTTCTTC.

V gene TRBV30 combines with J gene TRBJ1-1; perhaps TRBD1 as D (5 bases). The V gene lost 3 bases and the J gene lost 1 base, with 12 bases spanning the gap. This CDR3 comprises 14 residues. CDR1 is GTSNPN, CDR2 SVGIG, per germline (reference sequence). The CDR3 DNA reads TGTGCCTGGAGATTGGGACTGCCGAACACTGAAGCTTTCTTT. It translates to CAWRLGLPNTEAFF.

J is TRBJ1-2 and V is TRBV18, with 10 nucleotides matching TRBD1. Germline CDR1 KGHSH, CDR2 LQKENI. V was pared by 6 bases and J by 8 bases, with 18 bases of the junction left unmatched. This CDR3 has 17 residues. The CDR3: CASSMEPLTGGATGYTF. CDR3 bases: TGTGCCAGCTCCATGGAACCGTTGACAGGGGGCGCGACGGGCTACACCTTC.

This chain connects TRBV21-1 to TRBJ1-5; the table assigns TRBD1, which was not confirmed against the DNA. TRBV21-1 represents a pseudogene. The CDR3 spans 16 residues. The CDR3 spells CASSKYRDRVGQPQHF. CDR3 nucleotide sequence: TGTGCCAGCAGCAAGTATAGGGACAGGGTCGGGCAGCCCCAGCATTTT.

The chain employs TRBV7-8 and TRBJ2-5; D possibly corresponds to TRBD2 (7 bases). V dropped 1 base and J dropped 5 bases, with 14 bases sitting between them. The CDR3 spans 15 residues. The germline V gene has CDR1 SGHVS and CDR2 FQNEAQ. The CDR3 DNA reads TGTGCCAGCAGCTTAGTTGGCGGGGGCGAGGAGACCCAGTACTTC. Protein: CASSLVGGGEETQYF.

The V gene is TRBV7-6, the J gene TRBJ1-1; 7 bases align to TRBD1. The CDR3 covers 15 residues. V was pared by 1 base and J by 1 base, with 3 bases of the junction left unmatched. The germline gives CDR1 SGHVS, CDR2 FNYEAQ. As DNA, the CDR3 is TGTGCCAGCAGCTTAGATCCAGGGGGGAACACTGAAGCTTTCTTT. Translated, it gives CASSLDPGGNTEAFF. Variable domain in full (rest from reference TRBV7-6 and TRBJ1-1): GAGVSQSPRYKVTKRGQDVALRCDPISGHVSLYWYRQALGQGPEFLTYFNYEAQQDKSGLPNDRFSAERPEGSISTLTIQRTEQRDSAMYRCASSLDPGGNTEAFFGQGTRLTVV.

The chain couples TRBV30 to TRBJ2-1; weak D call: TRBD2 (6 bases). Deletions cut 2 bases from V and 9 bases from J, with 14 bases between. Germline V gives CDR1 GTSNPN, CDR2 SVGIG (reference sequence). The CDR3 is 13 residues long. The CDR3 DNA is TGTGCCTGGAGTAGCCTACCGGGAGTTGAGCAGTTCTTC. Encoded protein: CAWSSLPGVEQFF.

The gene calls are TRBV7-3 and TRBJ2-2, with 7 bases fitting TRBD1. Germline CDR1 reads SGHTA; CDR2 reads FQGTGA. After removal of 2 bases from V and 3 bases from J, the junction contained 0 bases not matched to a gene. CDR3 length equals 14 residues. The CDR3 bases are TGTGCCAGCAGCTTAGACAGGGACACCGGGGAGCTGTTTTTT. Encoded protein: CASSLDRDTGELFF. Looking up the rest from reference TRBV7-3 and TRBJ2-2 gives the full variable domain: GAGVSQTPSNKVTEKGKYVELRCDPISGHTALYWYRQSLGQGPEFLIYFQGTGAADDSGLPNDRFFAVRPEGSVSTLKIQRTERGDSAVYLCASSLDRDTGELFFGEGSRLTVL.